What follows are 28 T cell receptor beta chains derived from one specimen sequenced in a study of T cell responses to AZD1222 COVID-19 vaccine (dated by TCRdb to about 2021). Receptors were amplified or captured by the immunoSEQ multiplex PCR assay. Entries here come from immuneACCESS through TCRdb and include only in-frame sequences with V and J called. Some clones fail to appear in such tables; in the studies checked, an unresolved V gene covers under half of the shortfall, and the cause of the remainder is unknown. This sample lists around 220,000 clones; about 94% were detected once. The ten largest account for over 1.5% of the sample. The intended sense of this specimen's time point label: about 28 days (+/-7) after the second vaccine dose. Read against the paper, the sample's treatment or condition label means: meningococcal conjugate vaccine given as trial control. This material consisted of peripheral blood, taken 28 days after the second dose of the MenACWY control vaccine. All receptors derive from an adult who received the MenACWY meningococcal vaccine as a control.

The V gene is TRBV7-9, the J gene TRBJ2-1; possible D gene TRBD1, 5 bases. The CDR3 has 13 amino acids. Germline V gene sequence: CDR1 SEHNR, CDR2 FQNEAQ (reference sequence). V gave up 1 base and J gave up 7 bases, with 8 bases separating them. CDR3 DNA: TGTGCCAGCAGCTTAGTCAGGGCGAATGAGCAGTTCTTC. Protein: CASSLVRANEQFF.

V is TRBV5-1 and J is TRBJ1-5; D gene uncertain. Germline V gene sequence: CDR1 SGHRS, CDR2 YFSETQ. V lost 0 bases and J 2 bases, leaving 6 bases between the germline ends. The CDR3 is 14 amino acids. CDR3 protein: CASSLGAGNQPQHF. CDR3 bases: TGCGCCAGCAGCTTGGGGGCGGGCAATCAGCCCCAGCATTTT.

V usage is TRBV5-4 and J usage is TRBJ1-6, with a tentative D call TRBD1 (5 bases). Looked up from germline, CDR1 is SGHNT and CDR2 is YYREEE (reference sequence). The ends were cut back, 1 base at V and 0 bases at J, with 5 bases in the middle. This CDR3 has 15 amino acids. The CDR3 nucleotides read TGTGCCAGCAGCTTGCAGGGCTCCTATAATTCACCCCTCCACTTT. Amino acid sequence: CASSLQGSYNSPLHF.

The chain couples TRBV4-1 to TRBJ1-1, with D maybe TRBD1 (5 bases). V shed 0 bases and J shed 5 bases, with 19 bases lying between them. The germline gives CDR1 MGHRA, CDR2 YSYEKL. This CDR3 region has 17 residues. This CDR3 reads CASSQEDLGAFLTEAFF. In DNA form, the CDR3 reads TGCGCCAGCAGCCAAGAAGATCTTGGGGCCTTCTTAACTGAAGCTTTCTTT.

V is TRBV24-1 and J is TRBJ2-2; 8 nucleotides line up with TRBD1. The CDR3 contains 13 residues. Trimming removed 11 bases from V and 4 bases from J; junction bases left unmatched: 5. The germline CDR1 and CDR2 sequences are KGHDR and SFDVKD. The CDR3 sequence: CAKAGGFTGELFF. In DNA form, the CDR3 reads TGTGCCAAGGCAGGGGGCTTCACCGGGGAGCTGTTTTTT.

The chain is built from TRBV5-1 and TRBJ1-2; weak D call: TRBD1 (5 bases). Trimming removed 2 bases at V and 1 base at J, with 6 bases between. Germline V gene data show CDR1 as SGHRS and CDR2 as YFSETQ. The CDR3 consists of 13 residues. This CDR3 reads CASSLQDNYGYTF. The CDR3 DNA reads TGCGCCAGCAGCTTACAGGATAACTATGGCTACACCTTC.

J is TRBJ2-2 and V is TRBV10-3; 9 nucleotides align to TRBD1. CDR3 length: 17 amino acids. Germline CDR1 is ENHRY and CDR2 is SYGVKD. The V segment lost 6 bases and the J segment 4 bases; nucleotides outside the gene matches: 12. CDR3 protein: CAIRLPPGQGGTGELFF. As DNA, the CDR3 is TGTGCCATCAGGCTACCTCCGGGACAGGGCGGCACCGGGGAGCTGTTTTTT.

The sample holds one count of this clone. This CDR3 reads CASRDPVQGGEEKLFF. The CDR3 DNA reads TGTGCCAGCAGGGATCCGGTACAGGGAGGCGAAGAAAAACTGTTTTTT. J is TRBJ1-4 and V is TRBV2; the D gene is possibly TRBD1 (6 bases). CDR3 size: 16 residues. V dropped 6 bases and J dropped 8 bases, with 22 bases sitting between them. Germline V gives CDR1 SNHLY, CDR2 FYNNEI.

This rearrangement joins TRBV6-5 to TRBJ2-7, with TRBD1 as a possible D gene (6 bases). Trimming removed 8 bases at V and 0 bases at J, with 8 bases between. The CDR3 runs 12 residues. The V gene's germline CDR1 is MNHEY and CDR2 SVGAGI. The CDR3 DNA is TGTGCCAGCTCGGACAGCTCCTACGAGCAGTACTTC. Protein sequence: CASSDSSYEQYF.

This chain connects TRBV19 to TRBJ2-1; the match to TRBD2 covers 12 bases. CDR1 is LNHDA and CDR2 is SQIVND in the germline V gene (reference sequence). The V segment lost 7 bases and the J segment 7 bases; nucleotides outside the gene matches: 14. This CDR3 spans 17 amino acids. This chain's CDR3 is CASTTWTSGTGGNEQFF. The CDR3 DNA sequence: TGTGCCAGTACTACCTGGACTAGCGGGACGGGGGGGAATGAGCAGTTCTTC.

The CDR3 sequence: CAISEKGVTQYF. CDR3 in DNA: TGTGCCATCAGTGAAAAAGGTGTTACGCAGTATTTT. The V and J genes are TRBV10-3 and TRBJ2-3; D is unclear. The V gene lost 3 bases and the J gene lost 8 bases, with 9 bases spanning the gap. CDR1 and CDR2 from the germline V gene are ENHRY and SYGVKD. The CDR3 loop spans 12 amino acids.

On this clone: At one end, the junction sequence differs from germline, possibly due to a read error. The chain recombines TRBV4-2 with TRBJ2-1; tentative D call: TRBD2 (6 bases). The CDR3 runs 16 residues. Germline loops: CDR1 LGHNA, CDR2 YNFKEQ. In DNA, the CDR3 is TGTGCCAGCAGCCCAACCTGGGACTCCTCCGACAATGAGCAGTTCTTC. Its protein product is CASSPTWDSSDNEQFF.

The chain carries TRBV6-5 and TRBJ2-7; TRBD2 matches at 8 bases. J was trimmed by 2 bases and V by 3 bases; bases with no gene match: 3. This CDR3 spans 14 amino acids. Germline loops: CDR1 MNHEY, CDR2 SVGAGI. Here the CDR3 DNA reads TGTGCCAGCAGTTATACTAGCGGAACCTACGAGCAGTACTTC. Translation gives CASSYTSGTYEQYF.

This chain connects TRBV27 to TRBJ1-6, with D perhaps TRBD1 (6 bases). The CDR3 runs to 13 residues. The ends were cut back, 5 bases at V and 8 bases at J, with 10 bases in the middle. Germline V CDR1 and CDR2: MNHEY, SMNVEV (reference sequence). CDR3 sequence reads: CASSTGSDSPLHF. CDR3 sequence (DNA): TGTGCCAGCAGTACAGGGTCTGATTCACCCCTCCACTTT.

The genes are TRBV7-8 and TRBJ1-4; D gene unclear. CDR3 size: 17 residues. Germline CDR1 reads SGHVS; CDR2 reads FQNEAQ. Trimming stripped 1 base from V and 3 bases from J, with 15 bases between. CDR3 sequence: CASSLVWFRSPNEKLFF. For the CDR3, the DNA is TGTGCCAGCAGCTTAGTGTGGTTCCGATCTCCTAATGAAAAACTGTTTTTT.

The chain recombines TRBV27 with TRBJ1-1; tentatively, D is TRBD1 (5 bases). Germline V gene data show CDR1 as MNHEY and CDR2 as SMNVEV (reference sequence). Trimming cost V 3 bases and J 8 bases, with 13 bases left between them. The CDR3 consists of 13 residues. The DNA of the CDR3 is TGTGCCAGCAGTTTCCAGGGACGGCGGGAAGCTTTCTTT. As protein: CASSFQGRREAFF.

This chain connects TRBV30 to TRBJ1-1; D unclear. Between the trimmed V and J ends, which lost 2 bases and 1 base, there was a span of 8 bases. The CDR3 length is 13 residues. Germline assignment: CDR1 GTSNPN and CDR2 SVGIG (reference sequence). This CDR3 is CAWSFRGNTEAFF. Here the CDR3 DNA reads TGTGCCTGGAGTTTCCGGGGGAACACTGAAGCTTTCTTT.

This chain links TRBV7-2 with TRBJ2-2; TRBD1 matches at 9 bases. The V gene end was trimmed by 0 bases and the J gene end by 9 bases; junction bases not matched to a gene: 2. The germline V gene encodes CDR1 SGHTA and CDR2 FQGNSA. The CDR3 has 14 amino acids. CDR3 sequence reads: CASSLADRGWELFF. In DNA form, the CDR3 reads TGTGCCAGCAGCTTAGCTGACAGGGGGTGGGAGCTGTTTTTT.

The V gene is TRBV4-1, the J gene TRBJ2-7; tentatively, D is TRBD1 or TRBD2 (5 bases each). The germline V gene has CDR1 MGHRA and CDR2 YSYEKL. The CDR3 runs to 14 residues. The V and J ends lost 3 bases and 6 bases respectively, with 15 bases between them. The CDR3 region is CASSHTRGTGEQYF. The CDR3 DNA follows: TGCGCCAGCAGCCACACCCGGGGAACAGGCGAGCAGTACTTC.

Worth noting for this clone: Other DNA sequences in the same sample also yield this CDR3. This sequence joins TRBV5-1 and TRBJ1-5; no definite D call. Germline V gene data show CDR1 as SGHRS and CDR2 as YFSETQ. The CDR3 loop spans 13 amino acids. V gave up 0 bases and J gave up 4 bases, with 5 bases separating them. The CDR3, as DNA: TGCGCCAGCAGCTTGGGCAGTAATCAGCCCCAGCATTTT. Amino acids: CASSLGSNQPQHF.

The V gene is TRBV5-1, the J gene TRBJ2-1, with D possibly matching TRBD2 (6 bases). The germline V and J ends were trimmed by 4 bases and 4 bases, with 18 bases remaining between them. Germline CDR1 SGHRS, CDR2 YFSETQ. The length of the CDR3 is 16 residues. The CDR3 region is CASSKLAIGIYNEQFF. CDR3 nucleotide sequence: TGCGCCAGCAGCAAACTAGCTATAGGAATTTACAATGAGCAGTTCTTC.

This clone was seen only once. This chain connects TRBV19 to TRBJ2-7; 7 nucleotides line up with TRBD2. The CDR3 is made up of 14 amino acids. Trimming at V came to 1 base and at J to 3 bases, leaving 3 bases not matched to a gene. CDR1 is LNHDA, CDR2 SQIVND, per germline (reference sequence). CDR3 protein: CASSIAGGSYEQYF. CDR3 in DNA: TGTGCCAGTAGTATAGCGGGAGGAAGCTACGAGCAGTACTTC.

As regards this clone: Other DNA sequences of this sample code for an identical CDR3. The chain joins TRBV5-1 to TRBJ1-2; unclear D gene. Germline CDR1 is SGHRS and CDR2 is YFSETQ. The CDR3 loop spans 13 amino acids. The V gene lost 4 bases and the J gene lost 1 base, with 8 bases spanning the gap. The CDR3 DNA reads TGCGCCAGCAGCCCCGGCGGTAACTATGGCTACACCTTC. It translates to CASSPGGNYGYTF.

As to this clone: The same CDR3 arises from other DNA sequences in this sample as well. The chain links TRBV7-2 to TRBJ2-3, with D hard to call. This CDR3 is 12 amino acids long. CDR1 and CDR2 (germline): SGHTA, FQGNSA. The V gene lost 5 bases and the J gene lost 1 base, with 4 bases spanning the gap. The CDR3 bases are TGTGCCAGCAGCCCCCGCACAGATACGCAGTATTTT. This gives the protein CASSPRTDTQYF.

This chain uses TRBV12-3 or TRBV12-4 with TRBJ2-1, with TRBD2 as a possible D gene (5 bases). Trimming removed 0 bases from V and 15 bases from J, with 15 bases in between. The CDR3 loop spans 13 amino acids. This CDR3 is CASSLAVTSLPFF. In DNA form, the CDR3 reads TGTGCCAGCAGTTTAGCGGTCACTAGTTTGCCGTTCTTC.

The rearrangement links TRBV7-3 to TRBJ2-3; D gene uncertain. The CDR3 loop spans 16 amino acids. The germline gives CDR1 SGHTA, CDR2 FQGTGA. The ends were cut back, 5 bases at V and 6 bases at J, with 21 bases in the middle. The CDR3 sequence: CASSPTPASLGDTQYF. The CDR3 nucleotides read TGTGCCAGCAGCCCAACCCCCGCATCCCTGGGGGATACGCAGTATTTT.

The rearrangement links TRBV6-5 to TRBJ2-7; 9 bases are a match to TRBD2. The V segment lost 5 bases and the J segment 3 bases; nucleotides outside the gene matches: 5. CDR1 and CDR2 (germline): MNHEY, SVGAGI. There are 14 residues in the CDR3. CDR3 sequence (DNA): TGTGCCAGCAGTCGTAGCGGGAGCCTCTACGAGCAGTACTTC. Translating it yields CASSRSGSLYEQYF.

The CDR3 spells CAWGEGSGTYEQYF. The CDR3 DNA reads TGTGCCTGGGGGGAGGGTAGCGGCACCTACGAGCAGTACTTC. This rearrangement joins TRBV30 to TRBJ2-7; TRBD2 matches 7 bases. The CDR3 covers 14 residues. Germline-derived CDR1 and CDR2 are GTSNPN and SVGIG (reference sequence). V gave up 5 bases and J gave up 2 bases; unmatched junction bases: 9.